Listed here are 32 T cell receptor beta chains from one sample, sequenced in a study of OX40 agonist ivuxolimab in advanced cancers. Measured with immunoSEQ multiplex PCR; TCRdb has only the in-frame clones, and not every one. The sample records over 45,000 clones, roughly 90% being singletons. The specimen was CD4+ or CD8+ T cells sorted from blood, collected in a trial of the OX40 agonist ivuxolimab. These TCRs come from an adult with an advanced solid tumor such as melanoma, head and neck, liver or kidney cancer.

This sequence joins TRBV6-6 and TRBJ1-3; tentatively, D is TRBD1 (6 bases). Germline V gives CDR1 MNHNY, CDR2 SVGAGI (reference sequence). Trimming pared 3 bases from V and 8 bases from J, leaving 14 bases between. CDR3 length: 14 residues. Here the CDR3 DNA reads TGTGCCAGCAGTTATGCCGGGGGCGGGTACACCATATATTTT. This codes for CASSYAGGGYTIYF.

This clone turned up a few times. The V and J genes are TRBV15 and TRBJ1-2, with 11 bases lining up with TRBD1. The ends lost 3 bases at V and 5 bases at J; junction bases unmatched: 11. The CDR3 totals 17 residues. Germline V gene sequence: CDR1 LNHNV, CDR2 YYDKDF (reference sequence). CDR3 amino acids: CATSRSSGTGGVYGYTF. CDR3 in DNA: TGTGCCACCAGCAGGTCTTCCGGGACAGGGGGGGTATATGGCTACACCTTC. The complete variable domain, with remaining parts taken from reference TRBV15 and TRBJ1-2, reads DAMVIQNPRYQVTQFGKPVTLSCSQTLNHNVMYWYQQKSSQAPKLLFHYYDKDFNNEADTPDNFQSRRPNTSFCFLDIRSPGLGDTAMYLCATSRSSGTGGVYGYTFGSGTRLTVV.

V gene TRBV9 combines with J gene TRBJ2-3; no reliable D call. V was clipped by 0 bases and J by 2 bases, with 7 bases between them. This CDR3 spans 14 amino acids. Germline-derived CDR1 and CDR2 are SGDLS and YYNGEE. The CDR3 bases are TGTGCCAGCAGCGTAGTGGGCTACACAGATACGCAGTATTTT. Protein product: CASSVVGYTDTQYF.

The V call is TRBV15, the J call TRBJ1-2; the match to TRBD1 covers 8 bases. CDR3 length equals 15 residues. The germline gives CDR1 LNHNV, CDR2 YYDKDF (reference sequence). With V trimmed by 5 bases and J by 3 bases, 8 bases remained unmatched. Here the CDR3 reads CATSLLTGGDYGYTF. The DNA for the CDR3 is TGTGCCACCAGCTTATTAACAGGGGGTGACTATGGCTACACCTTC.

V and J are TRBV2 and TRBJ2-2; TRBD2 might be the D (5 bases). Per the germline V gene, CDR1 is SNHLY and CDR2 is FYNNEI. CDR3 length equals 13 residues. Trimming took off 0 bases at V and 6 bases at J, with 5 bases between the two ends. The CDR3 reads CASSEAGAGELFF. The CDR3 nucleotides are TGTGCCAGCAGTGAAGCCGGGGCCGGGGAGCTGTTTTTT.

The V and J genes are TRBV6-1 and TRBJ1-5, with unresolved D. CDR1 is MNHNS and CDR2 is SASEGT in the germline V gene. Between the trimmed V and J ends, which lost 6 bases and 0 bases, there was a span of 6 bases. The CDR3 length is 13 residues. CDR3 nucleotide sequence: TGTGCCAGCAGCGCTTATAGCAATCAGCCCCAGCATTTT. Translating it yields CASSAYSNQPQHF.

The CDR3, as DNA: TGTGCCACCAGCAGAGGTCCAGGGGAAGCGGGCGGCTACACCTTC. Amino acids: CATSRGPGEAGGYTF. This rearrangement joins TRBV15 to TRBJ1-2; D might be TRBD1 (6 bases). V gave up 1 base and J gave up 8 bases, with 17 bases separating them. CDR3 length equals 15 residues. Germline CDR1 LNHNV, CDR2 YYDKDF (reference sequence).

CDR3 sequence reads: CASSSGNRAGYEQYF. The CDR3 DNA is TGCGCCAGCAGCTCTGGGAACAGGGCTGGCTACGAGCAGTACTTC. The chain recombines TRBV5-1 with TRBJ2-7; weak D call: TRBD1 (6 bases). This CDR3 is built from 15 residues. Trimming took off 3 bases at V and 3 bases at J, with 16 bases between the two ends. Germline assignment: CDR1 SGHRS and CDR2 YFSETQ.

The rearrangement uses TRBV5-5 and TRBJ2-5, with D uncertain. V gave up 5 bases and J gave up 3 bases, with 14 bases separating them. The CDR3 has 14 residues. CDR1 and CDR2 (germline): SGHKS, YYEKEE (reference sequence). The CDR3 here is CASSYRHGKETQYF. The DNA for the CDR3 is TGTGCCAGCAGTTACAGACATGGGAAAGAGACCCAGTACTTC.

The chain uses TRBV7-4 and TRBJ1-1; a weak D match, TRBD1 (5 bases). Between the trimmed V and J ends, which lost 7 bases and 8 bases, there was a span of 23 bases. This CDR3 region has 15 residues. Germline lookup yields CDR1 SGHVT and CDR2 SQSDAQ. The DNA for the CDR3 is TGTGCCAGCACCAAGTCGGAAGGGGTTCTGGCCGAAGCTTTCTTT. The encoded protein is CASTKSEGVLAEAFF.

The rearrangement uses TRBV19 and TRBJ2-7; 7 bases match TRBD2. Germline-derived CDR1 and CDR2 are LNHDA and SQIVND (reference sequence). V dropped 6 bases and J dropped 6; count of bases not matched to a gene: 8. The CDR3 is 13 residues long. CDR3 coding DNA: TGTGCCAGTAGCCGTGGGGGGGTCGGCGAGCAGTACTTC. Residues: CASSRGGVGEQYF.

The chain has TRBV30 and TRBJ2-2; 13 bases agree with TRBD2. Germline CDR1 GTSNPN, CDR2 SVGIG (reference sequence). The CDR3 length is 15 residues. J gave up 9 bases and V 5 bases, and 9 bases lay outside the gene matches. In DNA, the CDR3 is TGTGCCTGGGGACTAGCGGGAGTGAGGGGCCGGGAGCTGTTTTTT. This codes for CAWGLAGVRGRELFF. The whole variable domain, filled in from reference TRBV30 and TRBJ2-2, reads SQTIHQWPATLVQPVGSPLSLECTVEGTSNPNLYWYRQAAGRGLQLLFYSVGIGQISSEVPQNLSASRPQDRQFILSSKKLLLSDSGFYLCAWGLAGVRGRELFFGEGSRLTVL.

The chain links TRBV16 to TRBJ1-5, with D unclear. The ends were cut back, 0 bases at V and 8 bases at J, with 5 bases in the middle. Germline CDR1 and CDR2: KGHSY and FQNENV. The CDR3 consists of 12 residues. The CDR3 DNA reads TGTGCCAGCAGCCAATCGAGGGAGCCCCAGCATTTT. Translation gives CASSQSREPQHF.

The chain has TRBV18 and TRBJ1-4; D not certain. In germline, CDR1 is KGHSH, CDR2 LQKENI. With 2 bases removed from V and 1 base from J, the gap between germline ends came to 8 bases. The CDR3 sequence is 15 residues long. CDR3 residues: CASSPSVGTNEKLFF. DNA of the CDR3: TGTGCCAGCTCACCATCGGTCGGAACTAATGAAAAACTGTTTTTT.

The chain couples TRBV19 to TRBJ1-5, with TRBD1 identical over 7 bases. The J segment lost 5 bases and the V segment lost 7 bases, leaving 17 bases of the junction unmatched. The CDR3 is made up of 17 amino acids. Germline CDR1 and CDR2: LNHDA and SQIVND (reference sequence). The CDR3: CASMKEGKQGTHQPQHF. The CDR3 DNA reads TGTGCCAGTATGAAGGAGGGGAAACAGGGGACGCATCAGCCCCAGCATTTT.

The rearrangement links TRBV5-1 to TRBJ2-1; 10 bases are shared with TRBD2. Trimming at V came to 5 bases and at J to 8 bases, leaving 10 bases not matched to a gene. The CDR3 spans 15 residues. Germline V CDR1 and CDR2: SGHRS, YFSETQ. The CDR3 region has the DNA TGCGCCAGCAGTCCTCTAGCGGGAGAAAGTGATGAGCAGTTCTTC. Translation gives CASSPLAGESDEQFF. The complete variable domain, with remaining parts taken from reference TRBV5-1 and TRBJ2-1, reads KAGVTQTPRYLIKTRGQQVTLSCSPISGHRSVSWYQQTPGQGLQFLFEYFSETQRNKGNFPGRFSGRQFSNSRSEMNVSTLELGDSALYLCASSPLAGESDEQFFGPGTRLTVL.

The gene calls are TRBV9 and TRBJ1-1, with D unclear. CDR1 and CDR2 from the germline V gene are SGDLS and YYNGEE. V lost 0 bases, J lost 3 bases, and 6 bases lay in between. This CDR3 comprises 13 residues. As DNA, the CDR3 is TGTGCCAGCAGCGTAGGGCCCCACACTGAAGCTTTCTTT. Translated: CASSVGPHTEAFF.

Only one count was recorded for this clone. This chain uses TRBV6-4 with TRBJ2-1, with 9 bases aligning to TRBD2. V lost 6 bases, J lost 8 bases, and 8 bases stayed unmatched. There are 14 residues in the CDR3. Germline CDR1 reads MRHNA; CDR2 reads SNTAGT. The CDR3 sequence is CASSAGGLVDEQFF. CDR3 nucleotides: TGTGCCAGCAGCGCGGGGGGGCTCGTGGATGAGCAGTTCTTC.

The chain recombines TRBV5-1 with TRBJ2-1; weak D call: TRBD2 (6 bases). The germline V gene encodes CDR1 SGHRS and CDR2 YFSETQ. V gave up 0 bases and J gave up 3 bases, with 10 bases separating them. The CDR3 has 15 residues. The CDR3 DNA is TGCGCCAGCAGCTTGGGCGGAGGGAACTACAATGAGCAGTTCTTC. It is translated as CASSLGGGNYNEQFF.

The chain links TRBV30 to TRBJ1-4, with a tentative D call TRBD1 (6 bases). Germline loops: CDR1 GTSNPN, CDR2 SVGIG (reference sequence). The CDR3 totals 15 residues. Between the trimmed V and J ends, which lost 2 bases and 4 bases, there was a span of 14 bases. The CDR3 DNA is TGTGCCTGGAGTCCAAGGACAGAATTTAATGAAAAACTGTTTTTT. Translated, it gives CAWSPRTEFNEKLFF.

This chain connects TRBV7-8 to TRBJ1-5, with D possibly being TRBD1 (5 bases). Germline assignment: CDR1 SGHVS and CDR2 FQNEAQ. Trimming cost V 5 bases and J 7 bases, with 15 bases left between them. CDR3 length: 14 residues. DNA of the CDR3: TGTGCCAGCAGCCCCCGGACTGGGGACCAGCCCCAGCATTTT. It translates to CASSPRTGDQPQHF. Looking up the rest from reference TRBV7-8 and TRBJ1-5 gives the full variable domain: GAGVSQSPRYKVAKRGQDVALRCDPISGHVSLFWYQQALGQGPEFLTYFQNEAQLDKSGLPSDRFFAERPEGSVSTLKIQRTQQEDSAVYLCASSPRTGDQPQHFGDGTRLSIL.

This rearrangement joins TRBV7-9 to TRBJ2-1; D uncertain. The ends were cut back, 4 bases at V and 1 base at J, with 8 bases in the middle. Germline lookup yields CDR1 SEHNR and CDR2 FQNEAQ (reference sequence). CDR3 length: 14 amino acids. CDR3 in DNA: TGTGCCAGCAGCTCCCGTGAATCCTACAATGAGCAGTTCTTC. Its translation is CASSSRESYNEQFF.

The chain couples TRBV9 to TRBJ2-1, with 11 positions matching TRBD2. The trim removed 4 bases at V and 6 bases at J, leaving 6 bases unmatched. Germline CDR1 is SGDLS and CDR2 is YYNGEE. The CDR3 has 15 residues. Here the CDR3 DNA reads TGTGCCAGCAGCTCTAGCGGGGGGACCTTCAATGAGCAGTTCTTC. Translating it yields CASSSSGGTFNEQFF. Full variable domain (rest looked up from reference TRBV9 and TRBJ2-1): DSGVTQTPKHLITATGQRVTLRCSPRSGDLSVYWYQQSLDQGLQFLIQYYNGEERAKGNILERFSAQQFPDLHSELNLSSLELGDSALYFCASSSSGGTFNEQFFGPGTRLTVL.

The V call is TRBV6-6, the J call TRBJ1-5, with 7 nucleotides matching TRBD1. The germline V gene encodes CDR1 MNHNY and CDR2 SVGAGI (reference sequence). Trimming cost V 5 bases and J 3 bases; bases outside gene matches: 7. The CDR3 covers 15 residues. CDR3 nucleotide sequence: TGTGCCAGCAGTCCCGGGACAGAGTACAATCAGCCCCAGCATTTT. This translates into CASSPGTEYNQPQHF.

CDR3 in DNA: TGTGCCAGCAGCGTAGGACCGGATAATACGCAGTATTTT. It encodes CASSVGPDNTQYF. V gene TRBV9 combines with J gene TRBJ2-3; D call uncertain. The V end lost 0 bases, the J end lost 7 bases, and 9 bases lay between the germline ends. The CDR3 runs to 13 residues. Germline V CDR1 and CDR2: SGDLS, YYNGEE.

This chain connects TRBV19 to TRBJ1-2; possible D gene TRBD1, 5 bases. Germline V lookup: CDR1 LNHDA, CDR2 SQIVND (reference sequence). This CDR3 has 15 amino acids. Trimming pared 10 bases from V and 0 bases from J, leaving 18 bases between. The DNA of the CDR3 is TGTGCCACCCGAAGCAGGGCCCAGACTAACTATGGCTACACCTTC. Its protein is CATRSRAQTNYGYTF.

This sequence joins TRBV7-8 and TRBJ1-1, with D perhaps TRBD1 (6 bases). CDR3 size: 18 residues. Germline V gives CDR1 SGHVS, CDR2 FQNEAQ. V was cut by 5 bases and J by 1 base, with 23 bases left in between. The CDR3 DNA follows: TGTGCCAGCAGCCCTTTGACAGGTGGGGTTTGGGGGAACACTGAAGCTTTCTTT. The encoded protein is CASSPLTGGVWGNTEAFF.

This clone has only one observation. The CDR3 here is CASKLAGVKDEQFF. In DNA form, the CDR3 reads TGCGCCAGCAAACTAGCGGGAGTTAAGGACGAGCAGTTCTTC. This chain connects TRBV5-1 to TRBJ2-1; 11 positions match TRBD2. Germline trimming cut 6 bases from V and 10 bases from J; bases unmatched to any gene: 9. This CDR3 has 14 amino acids. Germline V gives CDR1 SGHRS, CDR2 YFSETQ.

This clone has only one observation. The CDR3 DNA sequence: TGTGCCAGTAGTTTGGCGGGGCAGATGAACACTGAAGCTTTCTTT. Translated, it gives CASSLAGQMNTEAFF. The chain employs TRBV19 and TRBJ1-1, with D maybe TRBD1 (5 bases). The CDR3 has 15 residues. Trimming removed 5 bases from V and 0 bases from J, with 13 bases in between. CDR1 and CDR2 (germline): LNHDA, SQIVND (reference sequence).

This clone was seen only once. The chain joins TRBV5-1 to TRBJ1-5; D is ambiguous. The length of the CDR3 is 13 residues. Germline V CDR1 and CDR2: SGHRS, YFSETQ. V was cut by 4 bases and J by 5 bases, with 10 bases left in between. The CDR3 sequence is CASSASFDQPQHF. As DNA, the CDR3 is TGCGCCAGCAGCGCAAGCTTTGATCAGCCCCAGCATTTT.

This clone was seen once. This chain links TRBV11-2 with TRBJ1-6; D unresolved. This CDR3 spans 14 amino acids. Looked up from germline, CDR1 is SGHAT and CDR2 is FQNNGV. V gave up 3 bases and J gave up 5 bases, with 8 bases separating them. In nucleotides, the CDR3 is TGTGCCAGCAGCTTGTTCAAGAATAATTCACCCCTCCACTTT. Its protein product is CASSLFKNNSPLHF.

This chain connects TRBV5-5 to TRBJ1-5, with D possibly TRBD1 on 6 matching bases. The CDR3 length is 14 residues. Trimming stripped 0 bases from V and 4 bases from J, with 8 bases between. Germline CDR1 reads SGHKS; CDR2 reads YYEKEE (reference sequence). The CDR3, as DNA: TGTGCCAGCAGCTTGGGGGGGCGGAATCAGCCCCAGCATTTT. Translation gives CASSLGGRNQPQHF.